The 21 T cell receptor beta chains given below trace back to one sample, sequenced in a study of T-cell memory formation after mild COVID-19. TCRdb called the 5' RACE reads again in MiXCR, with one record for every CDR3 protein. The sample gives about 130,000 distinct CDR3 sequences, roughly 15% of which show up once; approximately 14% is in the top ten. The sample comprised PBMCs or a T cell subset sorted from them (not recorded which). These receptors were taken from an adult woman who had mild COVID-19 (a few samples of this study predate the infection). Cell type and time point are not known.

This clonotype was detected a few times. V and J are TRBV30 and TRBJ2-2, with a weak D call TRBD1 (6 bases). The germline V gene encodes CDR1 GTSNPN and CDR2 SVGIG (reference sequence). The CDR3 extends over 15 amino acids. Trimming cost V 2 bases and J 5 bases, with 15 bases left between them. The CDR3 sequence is CAWSPSFRGTGELFF. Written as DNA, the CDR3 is TGTGCCTGGAGTCCAAGCTTCAGGGGTACCGGGGAGCTGTTTTTT.

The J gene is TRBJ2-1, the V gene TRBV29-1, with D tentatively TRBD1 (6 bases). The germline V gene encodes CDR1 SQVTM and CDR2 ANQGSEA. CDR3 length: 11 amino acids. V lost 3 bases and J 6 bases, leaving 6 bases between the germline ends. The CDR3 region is CSVEGANEQFF. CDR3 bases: TGCAGCGTTGAGGGGGCCAATGAGCAGTTCTTC.

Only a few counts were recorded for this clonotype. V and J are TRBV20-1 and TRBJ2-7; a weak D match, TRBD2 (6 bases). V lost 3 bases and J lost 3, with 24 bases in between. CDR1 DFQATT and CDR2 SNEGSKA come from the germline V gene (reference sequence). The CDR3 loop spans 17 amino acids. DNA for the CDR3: TGCAGTGCTAGTAAGGGGAATCTAGCCGGGGGAGGCTACGAGCAGTACTTC. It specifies CSASKGNLAGGGYEQYF.

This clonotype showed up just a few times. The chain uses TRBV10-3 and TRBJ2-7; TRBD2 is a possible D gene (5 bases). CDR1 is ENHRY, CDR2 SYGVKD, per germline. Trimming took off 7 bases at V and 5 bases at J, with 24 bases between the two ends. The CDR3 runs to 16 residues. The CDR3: CAITQTTQTRRNEQYF. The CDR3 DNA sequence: TGTGCCATCACTCAAACCACCCAGACCCGGAGGAACGAGCAGTACTTC.

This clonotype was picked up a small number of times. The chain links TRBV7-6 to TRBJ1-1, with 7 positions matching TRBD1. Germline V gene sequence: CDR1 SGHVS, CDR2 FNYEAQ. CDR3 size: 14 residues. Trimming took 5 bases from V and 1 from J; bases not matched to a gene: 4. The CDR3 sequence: CASSAGQSNTEAFF. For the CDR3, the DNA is TGTGCCAGCAGCGCGGGACAGTCGAACACTGAAGCTTTCTTT.

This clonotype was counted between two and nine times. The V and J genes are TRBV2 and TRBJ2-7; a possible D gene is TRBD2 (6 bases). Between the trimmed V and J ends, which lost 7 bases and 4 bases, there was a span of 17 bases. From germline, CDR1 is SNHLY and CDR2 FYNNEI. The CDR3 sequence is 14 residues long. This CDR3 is CASKEAGLEYEQYF. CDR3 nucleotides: TGTGCCAGCAAAGAGGCGGGACTGGAATACGAGCAGTACTTC.

The CDR3 DNA sequence: TGTGCCAGCAGCCCTACAGGGGCTTTGAATTCACCCCTCCACTTT. Its protein is CASSPTGALNSPLHF. V and J are TRBV12-3 or TRBV12-4 and TRBJ1-6, with TRBD1 matching 7 bases. This CDR3 comprises 15 residues. J gave up 7 bases and V 6 bases, and 9 bases lay outside the gene matches.

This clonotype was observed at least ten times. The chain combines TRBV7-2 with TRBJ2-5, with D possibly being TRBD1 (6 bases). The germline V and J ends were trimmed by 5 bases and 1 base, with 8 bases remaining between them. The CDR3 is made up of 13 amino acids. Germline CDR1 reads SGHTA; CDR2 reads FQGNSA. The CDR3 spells CASSRTAQETQYF. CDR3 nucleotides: TGTGCCAGCAGCCGGACAGCCCAAGAGACCCAGTACTTC.

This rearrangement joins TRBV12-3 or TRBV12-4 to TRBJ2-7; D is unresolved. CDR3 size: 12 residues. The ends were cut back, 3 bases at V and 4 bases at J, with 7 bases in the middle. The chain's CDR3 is CASSFIPYEQYF. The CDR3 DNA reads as TGTGCCAGCAGTTTCATCCCGTACGAGCAGTACTTC.

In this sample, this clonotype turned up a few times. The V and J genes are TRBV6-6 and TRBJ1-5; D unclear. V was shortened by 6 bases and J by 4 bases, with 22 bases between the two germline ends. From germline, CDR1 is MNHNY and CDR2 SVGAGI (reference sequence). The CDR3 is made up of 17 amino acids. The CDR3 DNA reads TGTGCCAGCAGATCCAACCGGGCGGAAACACATAATCAGCCCCAGCATTTT. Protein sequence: CASRSNRAETHNQPQHF.

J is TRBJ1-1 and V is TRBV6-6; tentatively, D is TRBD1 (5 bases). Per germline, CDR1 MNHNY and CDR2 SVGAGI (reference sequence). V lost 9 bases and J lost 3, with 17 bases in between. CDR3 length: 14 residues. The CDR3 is CARDQGLRDTEAFF. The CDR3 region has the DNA TGTGCCAGAGACCAGGGTCTTCGGGACACTGAAGCTTTCTTT.

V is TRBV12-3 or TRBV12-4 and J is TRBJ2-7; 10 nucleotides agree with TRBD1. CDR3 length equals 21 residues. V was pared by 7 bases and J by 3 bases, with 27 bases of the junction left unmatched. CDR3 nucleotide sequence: TGTGCCAGCACCGGGACTATCCGGGACAGGGGCGTTACTTCCAAAAACTACGAGCAGTACTTC. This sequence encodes CASTGTIRDRGVTSKNYEQYF.

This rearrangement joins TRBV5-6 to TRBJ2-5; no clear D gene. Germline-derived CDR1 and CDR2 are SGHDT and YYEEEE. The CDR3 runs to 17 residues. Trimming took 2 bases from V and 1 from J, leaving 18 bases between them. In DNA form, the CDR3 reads TGTGCCAGCAGCTTTTCTTTAGGGATTCAGCCCCAAGAGACCCAGTACTTC. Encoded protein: CASSFSLGIQPQETQYF. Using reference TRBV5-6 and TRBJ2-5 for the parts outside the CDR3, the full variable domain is DAGVTQSPTHLIKTRGQQVTLRCSPKSGHDTVSWYQQALGQGPQFIFQYYEEEERQRGNFPDRFSGHQFPNYSSELNVNALLLGDSALYLCASSFSLGIQPQETQYFGPGTRLLVL.

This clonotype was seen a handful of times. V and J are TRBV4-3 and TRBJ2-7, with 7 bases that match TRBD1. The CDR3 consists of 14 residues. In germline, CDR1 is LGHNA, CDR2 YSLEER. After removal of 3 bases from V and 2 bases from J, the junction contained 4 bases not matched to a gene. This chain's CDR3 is CASSQDRSTYEQYF. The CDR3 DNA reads TGCGCCAGCAGCCAGGACAGGTCCACCTACGAGCAGTACTTC.

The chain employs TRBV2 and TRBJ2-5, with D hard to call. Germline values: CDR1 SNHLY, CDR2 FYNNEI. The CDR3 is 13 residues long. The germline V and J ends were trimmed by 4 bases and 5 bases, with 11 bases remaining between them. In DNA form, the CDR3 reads TGTGCCAGCAGTGTTGGCAGTGTGGAGACCCAGTACTTC. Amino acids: CASSVGSVETQYF. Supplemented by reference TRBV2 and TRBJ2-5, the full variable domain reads EPEVTQTPSHQVTQMGQEVILRCVPISNHLYFYWYRQILGQKVEFLVSFYNNEISEKSEIFDDQFSVERPDGSNFTLKIRSTKLEDSAMYFCASSVGSVETQYFGPGTRLLVL.

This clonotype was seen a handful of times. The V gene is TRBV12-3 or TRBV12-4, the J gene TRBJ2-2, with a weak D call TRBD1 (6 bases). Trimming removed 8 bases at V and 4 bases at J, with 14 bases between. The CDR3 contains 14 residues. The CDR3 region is CASQPDSRTGELFF. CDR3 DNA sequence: TGTGCCAGCCAGCCGGACAGTCGCACCGGGGAGCTGTTTTTT.

The CDR3 nucleotides read TGCGCCAGCAGGCAAGGGACTTCCTACGAGCAGTACTTC. It is translated as CASRQGTSYEQYF. This rearrangement joins TRBV5-1 to TRBJ2-7, with a tentative D call TRBD2 (6 bases). The V and J ends lost 5 bases and 1 base respectively, with 10 bases between them. Germline V lookup: CDR1 SGHRS, CDR2 YFSETQ. This CDR3 contains 13 residues. Supplemented by reference TRBV5-1 and TRBJ2-7, the full variable domain reads KAGVTQTPRYLIKTRGQQVTLSCSPISGHRSVSWYQQTPGQGLQFLFEYFSETQRNKGNFPGRFSGRQFSNSRSEMNVSTLELGDSALYLCASRQGTSYEQYFGPGTRLTVT.

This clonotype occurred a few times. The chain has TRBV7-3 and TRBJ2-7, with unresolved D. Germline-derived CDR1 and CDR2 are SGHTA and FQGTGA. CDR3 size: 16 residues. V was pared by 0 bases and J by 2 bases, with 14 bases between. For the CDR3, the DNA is TGTGCCAGCAGCTTAACGCGGATTCGGGCCCCCTACGAGCAGTACTTC. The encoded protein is CASSLTRIRAPYEQYF.

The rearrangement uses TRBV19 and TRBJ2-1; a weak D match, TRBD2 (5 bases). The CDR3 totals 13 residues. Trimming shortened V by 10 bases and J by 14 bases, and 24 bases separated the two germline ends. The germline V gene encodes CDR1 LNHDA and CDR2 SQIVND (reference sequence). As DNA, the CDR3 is TGTGCCACCATGACCGGGCCGGGGAATCTTGAGTTCTTC. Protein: CATMTGPGNLEFF.

The CDR3 bases are TGTGCCAGCAGCTTGCCGGGGGGGCTCTTTTCCGGTTACAATGAGCAGTTCTTC. Its protein product is CASSLPGGLFSGYNEQFF. The chain is built from TRBV5-6 and TRBJ2-1; 8 bases line up with TRBD2. Per germline, CDR1 SGHDT and CDR2 YYEEEE. Germline trimming cut 1 base from V and 4 bases from J; bases unmatched to any gene: 13. The CDR3 length is 18 residues.

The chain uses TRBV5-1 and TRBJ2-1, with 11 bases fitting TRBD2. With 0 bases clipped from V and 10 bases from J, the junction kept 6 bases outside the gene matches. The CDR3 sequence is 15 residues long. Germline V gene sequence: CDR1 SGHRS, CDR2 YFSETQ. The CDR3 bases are TGCGCCAGCAGCTTGGTGGCTAGCGGGGGGTACGAGCAGTTCTTC. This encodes CASSLVASGGYEQFF. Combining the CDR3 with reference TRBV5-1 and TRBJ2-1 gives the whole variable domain KAGVTQTPRYLIKTRGQQVTLSCSPISGHRSVSWYQQTPGQGLQFLFEYFSETQRNKGNFPGRFSGRQFSNSRSEMNVSTLELGDSALYLCASSLVASGGYEQFFGPGTRLTVL.